This TCR beta chain was sequenced for a study of blood T cell repertoires in COVID-19. Data came from immunoSEQ multiplex PCR; TCRdb stores just in-frame clones and leaves some out. There are hundreds of thousands of clones in the sample; roughly 88% occur only once, and over 2% lies in the top ten. The germline CDR1 and CDR2 sequences are SEHNR and FQNEAQ (reference sequence). The V gene lost 3 bases and the J gene lost 2 bases, with 4 bases spanning the gap. This CDR3 spans 12 amino acids. Ages ranged from about 18 to 89 years, with residence in 24 US areas. The TCR sequence derives from a woman between 50 and 59 years old who had recovered from COVID-19. V is TRBV7-9 and J is TRBJ1-1; D is undetermined. Source material: PBMCs or T cells enriched from blood (not recorded which). CDR3 in amino acids: CASSFPNTEAFF. The CDR3 region has the DNA TGTGCCAGCAGCTTTCCAAACACTGAAGCTTTCTTT.